The entry below describes one T cell receptor beta chain. No fewer than 7 million PBMCs went into each sample. This record comes from a study of blood T cells in healthy people across ages. It was with a sample-barcoded 5' primer and a J-beta primer mix that a second PCR of roughly 7 to 11 cycles was run. Each cDNA molecule was tagged by a template-switch adaptor that had 12 random nucleotides. TCRdb re-called the 5' RACE reads through MiXCR, storing one row per CDR3 protein. The table lists about a million distinct CDR3 sequences, 51% of them singletons. CDR1 and CDR2 from the germline V gene are MGHRA and YSYEKL. The CDR3 extends over 16 amino acids. V lost 0 bases, J lost 4 bases, and 14 bases lay in between.

The chain carries TRBV4-1 and TRBJ2-3, with D perhaps matching TRBD1 (5 bases). Sequenced material: blood. The clonotype was recovered from a woman between 55 and 75 years old in good health. This CDR3 reads CASSQDEGAPPDTQYF. For the CDR3, the DNA is TGCGCCAGCAGCCAAGATGAAGGGGCCCCTCCAGATACGCAGTATTTT.